This T cell receptor beta chain originates from a study of cytomegalovirus exposure and HLA in healthy donors. Study-wide results and limits: CMV serostatus was the sole immune exposure data available. After further analysis at a later stage, 16,951 TCR beta sequences were associated with HLA alleles at 0.05 false discovery rate. When analyzed later, a missense DCLRE1C variant was found to be linked to TCR beta V- and J-gene trimming. Accounts indicate the classifier identified cytomegalovirus status with strong specificity and sensitivity.

Trimming cost V 2 bases and J 15 bases, with 14 bases left between them. Germline CDR1 and CDR2: SNHLY and FYNNEI. This CDR3 contains 12 residues. The PCR made use of 60 Vbeta and 13 Jbeta primers. Sequencing used immunoSEQ multiplex PCR; TCRdb keeps in-frame clones, though not all of them. The sample comprises about 130,000 clones, 60% to 80% of which are singletons, and under 3% rests with the top ten. About this clone itself: Its target is unknown.

The sequenced sample consisted of PBMCs. The J gene is TRBJ2-1, the V gene TRBV2, with D possibly TRBD2 on 5 matching bases. This TCR came from an older woman in good health and CMV-seropositive. DNA for the CDR3: TGTGCCAGCAGTGAAAGTCCCGGGATTCTGTTCTTC. Protein product: CASSESPGILFF.